The next 10 T cell receptor beta chains were all read from a single sample in a study of blood T cell repertoires in COVID-19. Clones were sequenced by immunoSEQ multiplex PCR, and TCRdb holds only the in-frame ones, with some missing. The sample holds more than 150,000 clones, less than 80% seen once. What was sequenced was peripheral blood. These receptors came from a man aged 50 to 59 who had recovered from COVID-19.

V usage is TRBV27 and J usage is TRBJ1-4; D remains unclear. V was pared by 4 bases and J by 2 bases, with 5 bases between. This CDR3 is built from 13 residues. The germline gives CDR1 MNHEY, CDR2 SMNVEV (reference sequence). The CDR3 DNA sequence: TGTGCCAGCAGTTATGCGACTAATGAAAAACTGTTTTTT. Protein: CASSYATNEKLFF.

The chain couples TRBV7-2 to TRBJ2-3, with 8 bases aligning to TRBD1. The germline CDR1 and CDR2 sequences are SGHTA and FQGNSA. The junction had 9 bases not matched to a gene; V was cut back by 4 bases and J by 9 bases. The CDR3 runs to 14 residues. The CDR3 sequence is CASSSIQGVLTQYF. For the CDR3, the DNA is TGTGCCAGCAGCTCTATACAGGGGGTCTTAACGCAGTATTTT.

The V call is TRBV6-5, the J call TRBJ1-1; 7 nucleotides align to TRBD1. In germline, CDR1 is MNHEY, CDR2 SVGAGI. The J segment lost 6 bases and the V segment lost 6 bases, leaving 13 bases of the junction unmatched. The CDR3 is 15 residues long. CDR3 amino acids: CASRTGFQGGPEAFF. The CDR3, as DNA: TGTGCCAGCAGGACTGGGTTTCAGGGGGGTCCTGAAGCTTTCTTT.

V is TRBV15 and J is TRBJ2-7; TRBD1 is a possible D gene (6 bases). Trimming stripped 1 base from V and 3 bases from J, with 10 bases between. Looked up from germline, CDR1 is LNHNV and CDR2 is YYDKDF (reference sequence). There are 14 residues in the CDR3. In DNA, the CDR3 is TGTGCCACCAGCAGAGCCAGGGGCCTCTACGAGCAGTACTTC. Its protein is CATSRARGLYEQYF. The entire variable domain, with the rest obtained from reference TRBV15 and TRBJ2-7, is as follows: DAMVIQNPRYQVTQFGKPVTLSCSQTLNHNVMYWYQQKSSQAPKLLFHYYDKDFNNEADTPDNFQSRRPNTSFCFLDIRSPGLGDTAMYLCATSRARGLYEQYFGPGTRLTVT.

The chain combines TRBV5-6 with TRBJ2-2; D might be TRBD2 (5 bases). Deletions cut 2 bases from V and 7 bases from J, with 18 bases between. This CDR3 has 16 residues. Germline-derived CDR1 and CDR2 are SGHDT and YYEEEE. CDR3 in amino acids: CASSFMDSRFDGELFF. CDR3 DNA sequence: TGTGCCAGCAGCTTTATGGACTCCCGGTTCGACGGGGAGCTGTTTTTT.

About this clone itself: This same CDR3 is encoded by further DNA sequences in the sample. The chain has TRBV3-1 (or the pseudogene TRBV3-2) and TRBJ2-7; D gene unclear. Germline CDR1 and CDR2: LGHDT and YNNKEL (reference sequence). The CDR3 extends over 14 amino acids. V lost 0 bases and J 1 base, leaving 7 bases between the germline ends. CDR3 protein: CASSQDAGSYEQYF. The CDR3 DNA is TGTGCCAGCAGCCAAGATGCCGGGTCCTACGAGCAGTACTTC.

The chain joins TRBV10-3 to TRBJ2-7, with D perhaps matching TRBD1 (8 bases). The CDR3 has 20 amino acids. Deletions cut 0 bases from V and 5 bases from J, with 29 bases between. CDR1 is ENHRY, CDR2 SYGVKD, per germline. This CDR3 is CAISESEGRGPRAGDNEQYF. CDR3 DNA: TGTGCCATCAGTGAGTCTGAAGGCAGGGGGCCTAGGGCGGGAGACAACGAGCAGTACTTC.

The rearrangement joins TRBV28 to TRBJ2-3, with a tentative D call TRBD2 (7 bases). CDR3 length: 18 amino acids. Germline V gene data show CDR1 as MDHEN and CDR2 as SYDVKM. The V and J ends lost 2 bases and 1 base respectively, with 19 bases between them. CDR3 sequence: CASSLVGGRTVGTDTQYF. CDR3 bases: TGTGCCAGCAGTTTAGTCGGGGGGCGAACGGTAGGCACAGATACGCAGTATTTT.

The V gene is TRBV28, the J gene TRBJ2-1; TRBD2 matches 12 bases. This CDR3 spans 19 amino acids. CDR1 MDHEN and CDR2 SYDVKM come from the germline V gene. V shed 10 bases and J 9 bases; nucleotides not matched to a gene: 25. The CDR3 nucleotides read TGTGCCAACACAGGGTTCTGGACTAGCGGGACCCGTTGCATTTTTGAGCAGTTCTTC. Translating gives CANTGFWTSGTRCIFEQFF.

This clone has a handful of counts. CDR3 in amino acids: CASSIKGLAGRTSTDTQYF. CDR3 coding DNA: TGTGCCAGTAGTATAAAAGGGCTAGCGGGAAGAACTAGCACAGATACGCAGTATTTT. The rearrangement links TRBV19 to TRBJ2-3; the match to TRBD2 covers 9 bases. CDR1 and CDR2 from the germline V gene are LNHDA and SQIVND (reference sequence). J gave up 0 bases and V 2 bases, and 12 bases lay outside the gene matches. This CDR3 is 19 amino acids long.